This TCR beta chain was captured by sequencing in a study of T cells in Graves' hyperthyroidism and ophthalmopathy. The V end was cut by 0 bases, the J end by 4 bases, with 11 bases between. Looked up from germline, CDR1 is SGHRS and CDR2 is YFSETQ. The CDR3 sequence is 15 residues long. Each diagnosis drew on symptoms, thyroxine, TRAb, thyroid ultrasound and orbital computed tomography findings. From RNA transcripts, TCR beta CDR3 regions were amplified. Primed by the HTBI set, a first-round RT-PCR was run on the TCR CDR3. TCRdb reprocessed the multiplex PCR reads via MiXCR and lists one record per CDR3 protein. Of some 200,000 distinct CDR3 sequences listed, around 16% are singletons.

This receptor was taken from a woman between 50 and 59 years old with Graves' hyperthyroidism. Sequenced input: blood. This rearrangement joins TRBV5-1 to TRBJ1-3; D is possibly TRBD1 (6 bases). In nucleotides, the CDR3 is TGCGCCAGCAGCTTGGGGGCAGGGGACGGAAACACCATATATTTT. As protein: CASSLGAGDGNTIYF.